The clone carrying this TCR beta chain was counted between two and nine times. What it binds is not known. With 6 bases removed from V and 6 bases from J, the gap between germline ends came to 12 bases. The CDR3 extends over 13 amino acids. CDR1 is ENHRY and CDR2 is SYGVKD in the germline V gene. Primers for the PCR totalled 60 Vbeta and 13 Jbeta. Libraries were prepared by immunoSEQ multiplex PCR; TCRdb keeps only in-frame clonotypes and omits some of them. Among about 79,000 clones, over 70% were seen once, and the ten largest hold about 8%. The data were taken from a study of cytomegalovirus exposure and HLA in healthy donors. Study-wide results and caveats: It was only CMV serostatus that was available as immune exposure information. Certain sequence variants were highly shared and formed a cluster, and this cluster was likely a sequencing artifact.

V gene TRBV10-3 combines with J gene TRBJ2-1; D might be TRBD2 (7 bases). The sequence was collected from a man aged 55 to 69 in good health and CMV-seronegative. The sample consisted of PBMCs. CDR3: CAIRGGAPNEQFF. The CDR3 DNA sequence: TGTGCCATCAGGGGGGGGGCCCCCAATGAGCAGTTCTTC.